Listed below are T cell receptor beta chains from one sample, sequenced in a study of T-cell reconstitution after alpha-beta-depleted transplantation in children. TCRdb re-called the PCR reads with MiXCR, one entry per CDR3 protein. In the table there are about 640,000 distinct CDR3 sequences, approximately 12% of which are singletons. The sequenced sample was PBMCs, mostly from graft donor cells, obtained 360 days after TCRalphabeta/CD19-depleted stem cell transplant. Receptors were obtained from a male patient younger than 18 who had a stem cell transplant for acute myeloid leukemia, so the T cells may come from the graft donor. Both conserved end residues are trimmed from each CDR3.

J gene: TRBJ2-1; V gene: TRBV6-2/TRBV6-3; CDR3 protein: ASRPQELNYNEQF
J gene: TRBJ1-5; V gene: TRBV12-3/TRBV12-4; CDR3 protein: ASSLAIRGDIGSQPQH
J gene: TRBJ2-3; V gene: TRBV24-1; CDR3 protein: ATSDSPAMDTQY
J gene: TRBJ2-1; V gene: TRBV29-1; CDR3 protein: SVEVRQVSYYNEQF
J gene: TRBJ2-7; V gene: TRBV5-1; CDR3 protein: ASSLVYRRDRAYEQY
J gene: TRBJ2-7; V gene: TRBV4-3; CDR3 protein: ASSQELVGDRSSYEQY
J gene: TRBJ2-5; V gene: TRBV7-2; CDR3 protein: ASSPGPGETQY
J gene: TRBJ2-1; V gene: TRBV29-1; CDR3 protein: SVLGTGINEQF
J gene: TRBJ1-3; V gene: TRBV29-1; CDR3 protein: SVTGTVKANSGNTIY
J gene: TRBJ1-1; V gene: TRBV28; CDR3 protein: ASSLTGTGTEAF
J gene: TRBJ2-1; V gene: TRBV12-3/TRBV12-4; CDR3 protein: ASSTQLPNEQF
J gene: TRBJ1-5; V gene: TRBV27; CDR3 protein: ASSRTGGSNQPQH
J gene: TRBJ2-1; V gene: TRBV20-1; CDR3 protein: SARVPGGLYNEQF
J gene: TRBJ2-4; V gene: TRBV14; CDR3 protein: ASSQRRDIQY
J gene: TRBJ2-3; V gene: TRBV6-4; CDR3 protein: ASWMDNTQY
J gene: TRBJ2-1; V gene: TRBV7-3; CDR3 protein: ASSSTGGTSGKYNEQF
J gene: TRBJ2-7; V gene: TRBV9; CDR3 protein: ASSSRGREGPYEQY
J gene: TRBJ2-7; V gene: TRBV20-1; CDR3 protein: SAREWERETLDEQY
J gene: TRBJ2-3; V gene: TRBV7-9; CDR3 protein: ASSYLAGGSDTQY
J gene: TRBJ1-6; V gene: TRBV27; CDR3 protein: ASKWDSLNSPLH
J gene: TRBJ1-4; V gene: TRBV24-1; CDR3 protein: ATSEGSANEKLF
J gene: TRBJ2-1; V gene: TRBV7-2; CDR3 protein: ASSLAPYNEQF
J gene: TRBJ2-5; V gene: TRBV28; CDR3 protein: ASSLFPKRGQETQY
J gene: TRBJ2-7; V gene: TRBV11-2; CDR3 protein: ASSLAAFPAYEQY
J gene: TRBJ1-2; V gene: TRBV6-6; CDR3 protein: ASSPQPAGYT
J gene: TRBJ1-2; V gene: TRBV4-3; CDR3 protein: ASSQVTGQSYGYT
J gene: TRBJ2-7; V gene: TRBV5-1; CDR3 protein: ASSLTGRYEQY
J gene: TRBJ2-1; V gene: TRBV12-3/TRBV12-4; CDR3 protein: ASSSPGLAGVWF
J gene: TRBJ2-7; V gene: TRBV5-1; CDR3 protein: ASSLALTSSEQY